The source of this T cell receptor beta chain is a study of shared clonotypes between healthy human individuals. Overall study results and limits: Clonotype sharing among the donors was expected to vary with sequencing depth. Estimated richness values were generally larger in naive subsets than in memory subsets. The study's rarefaction showed incomplete sorted-subset sequencing despite large depth.

Authors' data handling: Quality scores were absent from the junction-only immunoSEQ sequences, so filtering differed. Clones were read by immunoSEQ multiplex PCR, and TCRdb kept only the in-frame ones, dropping some. V and J calls and clone size come straight from that table; D and trimming were deduced from the DNA. The repertoire includes around 1,100,000 clones, 70% to 85% of them detected once, and over 0.8% sits in the top ten. Note on this clone: The antigen is not known.

Material: memory CD4+ T cells from PBMCs. Subset specified: CD45RA-negative fraction. This receptor was taken from a man between 18 and 35 years old in good health. Some clones in this sample may be carry-over from other donors' samples.

In DNA form, the CDR3 reads TGTGCCAGCAGTTTCCTCCGCTACTCACCCTACGAGCAGTACTTC. It is translated as CASSFLRYSPYEQYF. The rearrangement links TRBV7-8 to TRBJ2-4; D is unclear. TRBJ2-7 explains the end of the DNA better; the J call may be wrong. CDR3 size: 15 residues. The germline V gene encodes CDR1 SGHVS and CDR2 FQNEAQ.